This T cell receptor (beta chain) is drawn from a study of CD8+CD57+ T cells in acquired aplastic anemia (dated by TCRdb to about 2018). Background for the entire study: A mean of approximately 3 ug of DNA, ranging from roughly 0.19 to 27.4 ug, was extracted from sorted CD4+ and CD8+ cells. A CD8+CD57+ expansion meant a frequency higher than the mean frequency seen in healthy subjects. Study-wide conclusions, independent of this receptor: Although around 30 CD8+ CDR3 sequences were shared by patients and controls, these sequences appeared highly expressed in patients and within the immunodominant clones of patients. No significant difference in CD8+ Simpson's diversity was found between patients and healthy controls (P=0.060).

Profiling of TCR beta VDJ combinations and CDR3 sequences used genomic DNA as the template. TCR repertoire sequencing was run on an Illumina HiSeq 2000. Under the source paper's analysis protocol: TRBV/TRBJ rearrangement plots, CDR3 size and DJ length profiles, and Simpson's diversity index were used to evaluate the repertoires. The most abundant DNA sequence in the deep sequencing data was taken as the immunodominant clone. CDR3 amino acid sequences were screened for sharing across subjects and were compared with published repertoires and the VDJdb database. The public reads were reanalyzed by TCRdb: fastp trimming at Q25, MiXCR alignment, in-frame beta chains only. Identical CDR3 protein sequences are pooled into one entry, listed with their most common genes and DNA. What appears here as the V and J calls and clone size reflects TCRdb's work, not the paper's. The sample contains about 150,000 distinct CDR3 sequences, 52% of them found a single time. Roughly 12% of the sample comes from the top ten.

Patients chosen for sequencing had shown expansion of CD8+CD57+ cells by flow cytometry. Severe acquired aplastic anemia was diagnosed in all patients according to International Study of Aplastic Anemia and Agranulocytosis and Camitta criteria. No therapy had been received by the patients at the time of blood sampling. In this study, sorted CD4+ and CD8+ T cells from the blood of healthy subjects and of severe aplastic anemia patients had their TCR repertoires deep-sequenced. In the USA, patient enrollment took place under clinicaltrials.gov protocols 00001620, 01623167, 00001397, 00071045, 00081523 and 00961064. Ficoll-Paque density gradient centrifugation was used to isolate peripheral blood mononuclear cells. Before DNA extraction, CD4+ and CD8+ T cells were sorted with FACS or magnetic beads. For CDR1 and CDR2, the germline V gene lists MNHEY and SVGAGI. V drops 1 base and J drops 5 bases, leaving 12 bases in between. The cysteine opens and the phenylalanine closes a CDR3 of 14 amino acids. Only the CDR3 part of the read is kept: 42 bases, read in frame from the first base.

Ten or more counts support this clonotype. Its antigen is unknown. The input lacks base qualities; no much larger clone sits a single base away. This chain is built from TRBV6-5 and TRBJ2-7, and perhaps TRBD1 as D gene, on 7 matching bases. The sequence was collected from a human donor with aplastic anemia. The sequencing sample was made of sorted CD4+, CD8+, or CD8+CD57+ T cells (not recorded which) from PBMCs. CDR3 loop: CASSYYRGGNEQYF. The bases are TGTGCCAGCAGTTACTACAGGGGAGGCAACGAGCAGTACTTC.